Below, one TCR beta chain is given with its context. These data originate in a study of CD8+CD57+ T cells in acquired aplastic anemia. For the study at large: The DNA of sorted CD4+ and CD8+ cells averaged roughly 3 ug.

Per germline, CDR1 MNHEY and CDR2 SVGAGI. The length of the CDR3 is 15 residues. Trimming cost V 2 bases and J 5 bases; bases outside gene matches: 4. Genomic DNA constituted the template upon which TCR beta VDJ and CDR3 profiling was performed. TCRdb re-analysed the reads in MiXCR, keeping a single row per CDR3 protein. The sample lists hundreds of thousands of distinct CDR3 sequences, roughly 34% seen once, with nearly 0.85% in the top ten. Patients included in sequencing had previously demonstrated CD8+CD57+ cell expansion by flow cytometry. No patient had been given any therapy when blood was sampled.

This TCR was sampled from a human donor with aplastic anemia. The genes are TRBV6-5 and TRBJ2-7; 12 bases agree with TRBD1. Sequences were obtained from sorted CD4+, CD8+, or CD8+CD57+ T cells (not recorded which) from PBMCs. The CDR3: CASSYPGQGADEQYF. The CDR3 DNA reads TGTGCCAGCAGTTACCCGGGACAGGGGGCCGACGAGCAGTACTTC.